These T cell receptor beta chains were read from a single sample in a study of OX40 agonist ivuxolimab in advanced cancers. The method was immunoSEQ multiplex PCR; TCRdb's version includes in-frame clones alone and lacks a portion of them. The sample has some 14,000 clones, more than 70% seen once. The sample in question was CD4+ or CD8+ T cells sorted from blood, obtained in a trial of the OX40 agonist ivuxolimab. The receptors here all came from an adult with an advanced solid tumor such as melanoma, head and neck, liver or kidney cancer. Both conserved end residues are part of each CDR3. Each record gives: V gene, J gene, D gene, clone size, CDR3 protein, CDR3 DNA. D genes are given only for firm matches. Size is stated for part of the rows, as once, few or many counts, or as a class when the clone is expanded.

>TRBV5-1|TRBJ2-7|TRBD1|NA
CASSLGRDRGSYEQYF
TGCGCCAGCAGCCTGGGCCGGGACAGGGGTTCCTACGAGCAGTACTTC
>TRBV5-4|TRBJ2-7|TRBD1|few
CASSLGGQPVYEQYF
TGTGCCAGCAGCTTGGGGGGACAGCCTGTCTACGAGCAGTACTTC
>TRBV6-6|TRBJ2-1|TRBD2|NA
CASSDRTSGKYNEQFF
TGTGCCAGCAGCGATCGGACTAGCGGAAAATACAATGAGCAGTTCTTC
>TRBV18|TRBJ2-7|NA|few
CASSATLEAYEQYF
TGTGCCAGCTCAGCGACCTTGGAGGCCTACGAGCAGTACTTC
>TRBV7-3|TRBJ1-2|TRBD1|NA
CASSETGGGGYTF
TGTGCCAGCAGCGAAACAGGGGGCGGTGGCTACACCTTC
>TRBV6-9|TRBJ1-1|NA|NA
CASSYSLATEAFF
TGTGCCAGCAGTTACTCCCTGGCCACTGAAGCTTTCTTT
>TRBV27|TRBJ2-7|NA|NA
CASSPSRSFYEQYF
TGTGCCAGCAGTCCCAGTAGGTCCTTCTACGAGCAGTACTTC
>TRBV11-3|TRBJ2-5|TRBD2|NA
CASSIYSGGVRETQYF
TGTGCCAGCAGCATATATAGCGGGGGAGTACGGGAGACCCAGTACTTC
>TRBV13|TRBJ2-1|NA|NA
CASSFGRASYNEQFF
TGTGCCAGCAGCTTCGGTAGAGCCTCCTACAATGAGCAGTTCTTC
>TRBV11-2|TRBJ2-3|NA|NA
CASSLRARGSTDTQYF
TGTGCCAGCAGCTTACGGGCTAGAGGCTCGACAGATACGCAGTATTTT
>TRBV5-8|TRBJ2-3|NA|NA
CASSQGTGSTDTQYF
TGTGCCAGCAGCCAAGGGACGGGGAGCACAGATACGCAGTATTTT
>TRBV4-1|TRBJ2-1|TRBD2|NA
CASSQVVTGLGYNEQFF
TGCGCCAGCAGCCAAGTCGTTACGGGACTAGGCTACAATGAGCAGTTCTTC
>TRBV27|TRBJ2-1|NA|NA
CASSLSGREQFF
TGTGCCAGCAGTTTATCAGGGCGTGAGCAGTTCTTC
>TRBV28|TRBJ2-7|NA|NA
CASTEGGGVWGEQYF
TGTGCCAGCACCGAAGGTGGAGGGGTCTGGGGGGAGCAGTACTTC
>TRBV11-3|TRBJ1-1|NA|few
CASSARGSGTEAFF
TGTGCCAGCAGCGCGAGGGGGAGCGGCACTGAAGCTTTCTTT
>TRBV28|TRBJ1-5|NA|NA
CASSDFPDYSNQPQHF
TGTGCCAGCAGTGATTTCCCGGACTATAGCAATCAGCCCCAGCATTTT
>TRBV25-1|TRBJ2-2|TRBD1|NA
CASGTGRYTGELFF
TGTGCCTCGGGGACAGGGCGGTACACCGGGGAGCTGTTTTTT
>TRBV27|TRBJ2-7|TRBD2|few
CASSFGGGAYEQYF
TGTGCCAGCAGTTTCGGCGGGGGGGCGTACGAGCAGTACTTC
>TRBV4-1|TRBJ2-5|TRBD2|once
CASSQFVSGEETQYF
TGCGCCAGCAGCCAATTTGTTAGCGGGGAAGAGACCCAGTACTTC
>TRBV19|TRBJ1-2|TRBD1|NA
CASSISAGTGFGYTF
TGTGCCAGTAGTATCAGCGCCGGGACAGGATTTGGCTACACCTTC
>TRBV27|TRBJ2-7|NA|NA
CASSTTVEDEQYF
TGTGCCAGCAGTACGACAGTTGAGGACGAGCAGTACTTC
>TRBV9|TRBJ2-1|NA|NA
CASSVVNRVGPYNEQFF
TGTGCCAGCAGCGTAGTTAACAGAGTAGGGCCGTACAATGAGCAGTTCTTC
>TRBV27|TRBJ1-2|TRBD1|NA
CASSLLGQGGYGYTF
TGTGCCAGCAGTTTATTGGGACAGGGAGGGTATGGCTACACCTTC
>TRBV7-9|TRBJ2-7|NA|NA
CASSATRYEQYF
TGTGCCAGCAGCGCGACTCGTTACGAGCAGTACTTC
>TRBV5-6|TRBJ1-5|NA|NA
CASSVGGSPQHF
TGTGCCAGCAGCGTTGGAGGGAGCCCCCAGCATTTT
>TRBV2|TRBJ2-3|TRBD1|NA
CASRTGTGGGWADTQYF
TGTGCCAGCAGGACCGGGACAGGGGGCGGTTGGGCAGATACGCAGTATTTT
>TRBV7-9|TRBJ1-5|NA|NA
CASSLLTAGDHQPQHF
TGTGCCAGCAGCTTACTCACGGCGGGGGATCATCAGCCCCAGCATTTT
>TRBV7-3|TRBJ2-1|NA|NA
CASSSMAPSSYNEQFF
TGTGCCAGCAGCTCAATGGCGCCCAGCTCCTACAATGAGCAGTTCTTC